Below, 26 T cell receptor beta chains from the same sample are listed, as sequenced in a study of immune heterogeneity within non-small cell lung tumors. The TCR beta CDR3 region underwent multiplex PCR amplification with 32 V and 13 J primers. TCRdb re-called the multiplex PCR reads with MiXCR, one entry per CDR3 protein. The table shows approximately 15,000 distinct CDR3 sequences, with 25% to 35% occurring only once. Bulk tumor genomic DNA (approximately 640 ng per sample) served as template. Primary tumors were biopsied several times each, far apart, intraoperatively. Patients went through curative surgery, and their non-small cell lung cancer was untreated and newly diagnosed. The sequenced sample was lung tumor tissue. The source of these receptors is a man aged 35-49 years with non-small cell lung cancer.

The chain recombines TRBV10-2 with TRBJ2-3; possible D gene TRBD2, 6 bases. This CDR3 region has 16 residues. Germline lookup yields CDR1 WSHSY and CDR2 SAAADI. Deletions cut 1 base from V and 1 base from J, with 12 bases between. CDR3 protein: CASSEFWGGGTDTQYF. The CDR3 bases are TGCGCCAGCAGTGAGTTCTGGGGAGGTGGCACAGATACGCAGTATTTT.

In its sample, this clonotype was seen a few times. The chain employs TRBV6-5 and TRBJ1-4; D is undetermined. This CDR3 is built from 16 residues. V lost 0 bases and J 5 bases, leaving 13 bases between the germline ends. CDR1 MNHEY and CDR2 SVGAGI come from the germline V gene. The CDR3 bases are TGTGCCAGCAGTTACTCTGCGGATAGGAAGAATGAAAAACTGTTTTTT. Translation gives CASSYSADRKNEKLFF.

In this sample, this clonotype turned up many times. CDR3 sequence (DNA): TGTGCCAGTAGTAAAGCCCTGAGACTAGCGGGAGTCTACGAGCAGTACTTC. Protein sequence: CASSKALRLAGVYEQYF. The rearrangement links TRBV19 to TRBJ2-7, with TRBD2 matching 12 bases. Unmatched junction bases numbered 10, after V lost 4 bases and J lost 3 bases. The V gene's germline CDR1 is LNHDA and CDR2 SQIVND (reference sequence). CDR3 length: 17 residues.

This clonotype has a single count. The germline gene is not matched at one end of the junction; a read error may be the cause. The chain couples TRBV10-3 to TRBJ1-2; no definite D call. This CDR3 contains 13 residues. From germline, CDR1 is ENHRY and CDR2 SYGVKD. The CDR3 loop is CAISPRADYGHTF. The CDR3 coding sequence is TGTGCCATCAGTCCCCGGGCGGACTATGGCCACACCTTC.

This clonotype is categorized as medium-sized (0.01 to 0.1%). This chain joins TRBV20-1 and TRBJ2-1; D is uncertain. CDR1 DFQATT and CDR2 SNEGSKA come from the germline V gene (reference sequence). The CDR3 has 14 amino acids. The V end lost 3 bases, the J end lost 6 bases, and 15 bases lay between the germline ends. The CDR3 is CSASWPLAGNEQFF. CDR3 sequence (DNA): TGCAGTGCTAGTTGGCCCCTGGCCGGCAATGAGCAGTTCTTC.

Many counts were recorded for this clonotype. The J gene is TRBJ1-3, the V gene TRBV7-9; TRBD1 matches 7 bases. The CDR3 runs 14 residues. V lost 4 bases and J lost 2; bases outside the gene matches: 2. Germline lookup yields CDR1 SEHNR and CDR2 FQNEAQ (reference sequence). The CDR3 bases are TGTGCCAGCAGCTCTCAGGGGGCTGGAAACACCATATATTTT. Translated, it gives CASSSQGAGNTIYF.

This clonotype was counted a few times. This chain connects TRBV9 to TRBJ1-1; D is unclear. V shed 0 bases and J shed 1 base, with 10 bases lying between them. The germline V gene has CDR1 SGDLS and CDR2 YYNGEE. The CDR3 loop spans 15 amino acids. CDR3 nucleotide sequence: TGTGCCAGCAGCGTAGAGGGAAGGGAGAACACTGAAGCTTTCTTT. It encodes CASSVEGRENTEAFF.

In this sample, this clonotype turned up many times. The chain is built from TRBV6-1 and TRBJ1-6; maybe TRBD1 (5 bases). V gave up 5 bases and J gave up 10 bases, with 15 bases separating them. This CDR3 is 14 amino acids long. Germline CDR1 and CDR2: MNHNS and SASEGT. CDR3 region: CASSHPGGESPLHF. CDR3 in DNA: TGTGCCAGCAGTCACCCGGGGGGGGAGTCACCCCTCCACTTT.

CDR3 sequence (DNA): TGTGCCAGCAGCCATTCCGGGGCCCATAGCAATCAGCCCCAGCATTTT. Protein: CASSHSGAHSNQPQHF. The chain carries TRBV6-1 and TRBJ1-5; D may be TRBD1 (5 bases). This CDR3 region has 16 residues. CDR1 and CDR2 (germline): MNHNS, SASEGT. Trimming took off 6 bases at V and 0 bases at J, with 15 bases between the two ends.

As regards this clonotype: Given a much more abundant clone one base away, this may be a read error. The chain carries TRBV11-2 and TRBJ2-7; D gene uncertain. The CDR3 covers 14 residues. Germline CDR1 and CDR2: SGHAT and FQNNGV. The CDR3 DNA reads as TGTGCCAGCACCTTAGTAAGGGCGCAGAGCGAGCAGTACTTC. This encodes CASTLVRAQSEQYF.

V gene TRBV20-1 combines with J gene TRBJ2-5; D not certain. V was trimmed by 5 bases and J by 7 bases, leaving 17 bases between them. The CDR3 is made up of 13 amino acids. Germline CDR1 is DFQATT and CDR2 is SNEGSKA (reference sequence). CDR3: CSAGVCRAGTQYF. In DNA, the CDR3 is TGCAGTGCTGGAGTGTGTCGGGCAGGGACCCAGTACTTC.

On this clonotype itself: One base away lies a much larger clone, so this may be a sequencing read error. The chain joins TRBV20-1 to TRBJ2-3, with D possibly TRBD2 on 5 matching bases. The CDR3 is 13 residues long. V lost 7 bases to trimming and J lost 2 bases, with 13 bases between them. The germline V gene has CDR1 DFQATT and CDR2 SNEGSKA (reference sequence). The CDR3 bases are TGCAGTGTCGCTAGCCTCCTCACAGATACGCAGTATTTT. It encodes CSVASLLTDTQYF.

This clonotype was recorded a few times. This sequence joins TRBV6-4 and TRBJ2-7; 7 bases line up with TRBD2. Unmatched junction bases numbered 9, after V lost 5 bases and J lost 2 bases. This CDR3 region has 15 residues. Germline CDR1 reads MRHNA; CDR2 reads SNTAGT. The CDR3 region is CASSPWGGGTYEQYF. The DNA for the CDR3 is TGTGCCAGCAGTCCGTGGGGGGGGGGGACCTACGAGCAGTACTTC.

This clonotype has more than one count but fewer than ten. The V gene is TRBV29-1, the J gene TRBJ2-1; TRBD2 matches 10 bases. The CDR3 contains 14 residues. Losses at the gene ends were 7 bases for V and 6 bases for J; bases not matched to a gene: 9. CDR1 SQVTM and CDR2 ANQGSEA come from the germline V gene. The CDR3 DNA follows: TGCAGCGCCGCCGGGACTAGCGCGTTCAATGAGCAGTTCTTC. Encoded protein: CSAAGTSAFNEQFF.

Many counts were recorded for this clonotype. V gene TRBV27 combines with J gene TRBJ1-6; possible D gene TRBD1, 5 bases. The CDR3 has 15 amino acids. Trimming took off 2 bases at V and 3 bases at J, with 8 bases between the two ends. Germline V CDR1 and CDR2: MNHEY, SMNVEV (reference sequence). CDR3 region: CASSLTGIYNSPLHF. CDR3 sequence (DNA): TGTGCCAGCAGTTTAACAGGCATCTATAATTCACCCCTCCACTTT.

The chain recombines TRBV7-8 with TRBJ2-2; no firm D call. V shed 1 base and J shed 4 bases, with 13 bases lying between them. CDR1 is SGHVS, CDR2 FQNEAQ, per germline. CDR3 length: 16 residues. CDR3 region: CASSLEVGSATGELFF. The CDR3 DNA is TGTGCCAGCAGCTTAGAGGTGGGGTCGGCCACCGGGGAGCTGTTTTTT.

For this clonotype: Just one base apart from a much larger clone, this may be a read error. Here the CDR3 reads CAAGRGGERDNSPLHF. The DNA for the CDR3 is TGTGCCGCCGGAAGGGGCGGGGAGAGGGATAATTCACCCCTCCACTTT. J is TRBJ1-6 and V is TRBV24-1, with D perhaps matching TRBD1 (5 bases). The CDR3 has 16 residues. The germline gives CDR1 KGHDR, CDR2 SFDVKD. Trimming cost V 12 bases and J 5 bases, with 22 bases left between them.

The sample holds one count of this clonotype. V gene TRBV29-1 combines with J gene TRBJ2-3; D is tentatively TRBD1 or TRBD2 (5 bases each). This CDR3 has 13 residues. CDR1 and CDR2 (germline): SQVTM, ANQGSEA. Trimming took off 7 bases at V and 2 bases at J, with 13 bases between the two ends. In DNA form, the CDR3 reads TGCAGCGCCCGGGACGGAAACACAGATACGCAGTATTTT. Translating it yields CSARDGNTDTQYF.

The table lists this clonotype with many counts. The gene calls are TRBV30 and TRBJ1-5; D is ambiguous. The CDR3 length is 13 residues. The V end lost 0 bases, the J end lost 5 bases, and 8 bases lay between the germline ends. CDR1 and CDR2 from the germline V gene are GTSNPN and SVGIG (reference sequence). CDR3 residues: CAWSVSWDQPQHF. The CDR3 nucleotides are TGTGCCTGGAGTGTCTCTTGGGATCAGCCCCAGCATTTT.

This clonotype counts as medium-sized. This rearrangement joins TRBV6-4 to TRBJ1-2, with D maybe TRBD1 (5 bases). Germline V gene data show CDR1 as MRHNA and CDR2 as SNTAGT. V dropped 5 bases and J dropped 8 bases, with 18 bases sitting between them. This CDR3 is built from 14 residues. CDR3 protein: CASSRDGGAGGYTF. The CDR3 DNA sequence: TGTGCCAGCAGTCGGGACGGGGGAGCGGGCGGCTACACCTTC.

In its sample, this clonotype ranks as medium-sized. The gene calls are TRBV28 and TRBJ1-5, with 7 bases lining up with TRBD1. CDR1 is MDHEN, CDR2 SYDVKM, per germline. The CDR3 covers 14 residues. Germline trimming cut 11 bases from V and 0 bases from J; bases unmatched to any gene: 7. CDR3 sequence: CAAVSGGSNQPQHF. CDR3 in DNA: TGTGCCGCAGTTTCAGGGGGTAGCAATCAGCCCCAGCATTTT.

Comment on this clonotype: A much larger clone differs from this one at a single base, so this may be a read error. The CDR3 protein is CASSLLPGDFEQYF. The CDR3 bases are TGTGCCAGCAGTTTATTACCAGGGGACTTCGAGCAGTACTTC. The chain joins TRBV27 to TRBJ2-7; tentatively, D is TRBD1 or TRBD2 (6 bases each). From germline, CDR1 is MNHEY and CDR2 SMNVEV (reference sequence). V lost 1 base and J 6 bases, leaving 13 bases between the germline ends. The CDR3 loop spans 14 amino acids.

This clonotype was observed a handful of times. V and J are TRBV7-9 and TRBJ1-2, with 7 nucleotides matching TRBD1. Germline V gene lookup returns CDR1 SEHNR and CDR2 FQNEAQ (reference sequence). This CDR3 is built from 14 residues. J lost 6 bases, V lost 1 base, and 5 bases had no gene match. The DNA of the CDR3 is TGTGCCAGCAGCTTAGTTCAGGGGGGCGATGGCTACACCTTC. Protein: CASSLVQGGDGYTF. Drawing the rest from reference TRBV7-9 and TRBJ1-2, the complete variable domain is DTGVSQNPRHKITKRGQNVTFRCDPISEHNRLYWYRQTLGQGPEFLTYFQNEAQLEKSRLLSDRFSAERPKGSFSTLEIQRTEQGDSAMYLCASSLVQGGDGYTFGSGTRLTVV.

As regards this clonotype: A much larger clone differs by one base, so this may be a read error. This chain links TRBV19 with TRBJ2-1, with a possible D match to TRBD1 (5 bases). Germline V gene sequence: CDR1 LNHDA, CDR2 SQIVND (reference sequence). CDR3 length: 12 amino acids. CDR3 in amino acids: CVSSPQGNEQFF. The DNA for the CDR3 is TGTGTCAGTAGCCCTCAGGGCAATGAGCAGTTCTTC.

About this clonotype itself: A single base separates this from a much larger clone, so it may be a read error. The chain recombines TRBV19 with TRBJ1-2, with 8 nucleotides matching TRBD1. The CDR3 is 15 residues long. Germline values: CDR1 LNHDA, CDR2 SQIVND (reference sequence). The CDR3 is CTSIPPGQAPYGYTF. The DNA of the CDR3 is TGTACCAGTATCCCACCGGGACAGGCCCCCTATGGCTACACCTTC. Using reference TRBV19 and TRBJ1-2 for the parts outside the CDR3, the full variable domain is DGGITQSPKYLFRKEGQNVTLSCEQNLNHDAMYWYRQDPGQGLRLIYYSQIVNDFQKGDIAEGYSVSREKKESFPLTVTSAQKNPTAFYLCTSIPPGQAPYGYTFGSGTRLTVV.

At least ten counts were recorded for this clonotype. CDR3: CASSWGQAALRWYF. CDR3 bases: TGTGCCAGCAGCTGGGGACAGGCCGCTCTACGCTGGTACTTC. The genes are TRBV7-2 and TRBJ2-7; 8 bases match TRBD1. V lost 4 bases and J lost 12; bases outside the gene matches: 14. CDR1 and CDR2 from the germline V gene are SGHTA and FQGNSA. The length of the CDR3 is 14 residues.